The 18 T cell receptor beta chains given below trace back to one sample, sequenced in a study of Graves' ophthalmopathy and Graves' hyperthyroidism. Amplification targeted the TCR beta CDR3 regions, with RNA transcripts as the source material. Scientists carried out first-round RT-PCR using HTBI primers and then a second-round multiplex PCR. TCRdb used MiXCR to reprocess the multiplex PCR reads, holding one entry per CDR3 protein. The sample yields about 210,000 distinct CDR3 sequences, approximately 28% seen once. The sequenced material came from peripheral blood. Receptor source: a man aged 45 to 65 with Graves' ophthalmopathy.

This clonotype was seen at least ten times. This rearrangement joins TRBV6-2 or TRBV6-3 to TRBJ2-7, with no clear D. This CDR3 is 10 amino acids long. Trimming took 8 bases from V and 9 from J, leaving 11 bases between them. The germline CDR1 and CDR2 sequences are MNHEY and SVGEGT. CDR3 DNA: TGTGCCAGCGGAGACAAGGGGCAGTACTTC. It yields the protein CASGDKGQYF.

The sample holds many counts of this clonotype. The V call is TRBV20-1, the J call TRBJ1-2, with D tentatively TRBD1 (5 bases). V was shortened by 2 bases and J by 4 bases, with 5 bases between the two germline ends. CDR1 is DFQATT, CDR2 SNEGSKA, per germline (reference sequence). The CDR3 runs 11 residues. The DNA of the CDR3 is TGCAGTGCTAGACAGGGCTATGGCTACACCTTC. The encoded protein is CSARQGYGYTF.

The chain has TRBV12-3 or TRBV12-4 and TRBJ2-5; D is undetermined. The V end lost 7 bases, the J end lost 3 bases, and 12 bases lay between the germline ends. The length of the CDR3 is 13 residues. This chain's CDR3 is CASTRLPEETQYF. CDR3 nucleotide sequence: TGTGCCAGCACTAGACTGCCGGAAGAGACCCAGTACTTC.

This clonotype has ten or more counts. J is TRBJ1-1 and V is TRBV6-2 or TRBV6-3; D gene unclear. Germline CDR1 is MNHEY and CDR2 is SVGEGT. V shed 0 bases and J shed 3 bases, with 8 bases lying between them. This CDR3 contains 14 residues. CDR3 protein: CASSYSKIYTEAFF. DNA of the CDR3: TGTGCCAGCAGTTACTCGAAAATTTACACTGAAGCTTTCTTT.

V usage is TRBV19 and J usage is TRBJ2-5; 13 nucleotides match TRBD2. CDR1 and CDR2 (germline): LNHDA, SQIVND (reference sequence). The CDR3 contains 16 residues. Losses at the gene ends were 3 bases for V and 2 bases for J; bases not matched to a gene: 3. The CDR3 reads CASSMMGLAGQETQYF. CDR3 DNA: TGTGCCAGTAGTATGATGGGACTAGCGGGGCAAGAGACCCAGTACTTC.

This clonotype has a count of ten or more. CDR3 residues: CASSPTGLKTQYF. DNA for the CDR3: TGTGCCAGCAGCCCGACAGGGTTAAAGACCCAGTACTTC. The V call is TRBV7-9, the J call TRBJ2-5; 7 bases align to TRBD1. Germline trimming cut 5 bases from V and 6 bases from J; bases unmatched to any gene: 6. Per the germline V gene, CDR1 is SEHNR and CDR2 is FQNEAQ (reference sequence). The CDR3 contains 13 residues.

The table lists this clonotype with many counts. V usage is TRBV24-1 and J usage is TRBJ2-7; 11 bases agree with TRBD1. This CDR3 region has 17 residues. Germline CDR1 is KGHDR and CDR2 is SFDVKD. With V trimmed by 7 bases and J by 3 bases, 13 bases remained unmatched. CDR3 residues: CATRKLGQGAGNYEQYF. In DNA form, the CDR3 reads TGTGCCACCAGAAAGCTCGGACAGGGGGCGGGCAACTACGAGCAGTACTTC.

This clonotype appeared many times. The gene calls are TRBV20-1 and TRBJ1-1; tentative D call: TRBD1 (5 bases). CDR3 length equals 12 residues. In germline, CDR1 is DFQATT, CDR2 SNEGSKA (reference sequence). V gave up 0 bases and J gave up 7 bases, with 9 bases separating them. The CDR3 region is CSARETAYEAFF. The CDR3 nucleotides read TGCAGTGCTAGAGAGACAGCCTATGAAGCTTTCTTT.

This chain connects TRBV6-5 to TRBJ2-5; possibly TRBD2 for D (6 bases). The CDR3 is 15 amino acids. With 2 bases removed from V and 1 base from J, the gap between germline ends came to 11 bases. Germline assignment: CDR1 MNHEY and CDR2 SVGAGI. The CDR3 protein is CASSYGDSGQETQYF. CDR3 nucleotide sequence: TGTGCCAGCAGTTACGGGGACTCCGGCCAAGAGACCCAGTACTTC.

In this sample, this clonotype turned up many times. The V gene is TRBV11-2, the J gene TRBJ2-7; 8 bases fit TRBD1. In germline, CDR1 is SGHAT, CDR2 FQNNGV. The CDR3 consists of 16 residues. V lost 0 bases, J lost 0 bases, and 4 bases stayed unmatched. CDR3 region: CASSLDLDRVSYEQYF. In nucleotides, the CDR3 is TGTGCCAGCAGCTTAGATCTGGACAGGGTCTCCTACGAGCAGTACTTC.

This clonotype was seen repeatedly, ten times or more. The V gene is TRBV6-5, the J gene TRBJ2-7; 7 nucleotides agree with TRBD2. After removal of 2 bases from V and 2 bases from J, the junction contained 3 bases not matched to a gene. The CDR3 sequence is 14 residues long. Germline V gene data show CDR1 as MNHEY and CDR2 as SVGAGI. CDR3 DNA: TGTGCCAGCAGTTACGGGAGGGAGACCTACGAGCAGTACTTC. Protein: CASSYGRETYEQYF.

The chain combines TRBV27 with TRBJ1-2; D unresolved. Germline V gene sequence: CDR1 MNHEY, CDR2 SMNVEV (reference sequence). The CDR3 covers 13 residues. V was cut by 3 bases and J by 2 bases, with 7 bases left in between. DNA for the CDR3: TGTGCCAGCAGTTTTAGTAACAACTATGGCTACACCTTC. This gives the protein CASSFSNNYGYTF.

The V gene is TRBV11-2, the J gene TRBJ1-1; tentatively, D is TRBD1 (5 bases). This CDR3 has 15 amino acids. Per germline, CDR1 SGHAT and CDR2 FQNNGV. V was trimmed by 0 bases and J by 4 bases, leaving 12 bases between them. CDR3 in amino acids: CASSLDGGRGTEAFF. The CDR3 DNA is TGTGCCAGCAGCTTAGATGGGGGGAGAGGCACTGAAGCTTTCTTT.

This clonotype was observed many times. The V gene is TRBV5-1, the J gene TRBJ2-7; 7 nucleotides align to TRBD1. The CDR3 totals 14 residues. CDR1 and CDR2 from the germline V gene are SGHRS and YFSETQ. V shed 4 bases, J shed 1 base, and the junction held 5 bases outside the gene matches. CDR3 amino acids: CASSEGTVSYEQYF. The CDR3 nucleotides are TGCGCCAGCAGCGAGGGGACAGTTTCCTACGAGCAGTACTTC.

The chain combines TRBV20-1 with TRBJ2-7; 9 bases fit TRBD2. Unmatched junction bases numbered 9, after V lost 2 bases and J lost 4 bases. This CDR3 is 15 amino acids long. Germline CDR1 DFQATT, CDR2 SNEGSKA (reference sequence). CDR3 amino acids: CSARTGAGGPYEQYF. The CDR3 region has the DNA TGCAGTGCTAGAACCGGGGCGGGAGGGCCTTACGAGCAGTACTTC.

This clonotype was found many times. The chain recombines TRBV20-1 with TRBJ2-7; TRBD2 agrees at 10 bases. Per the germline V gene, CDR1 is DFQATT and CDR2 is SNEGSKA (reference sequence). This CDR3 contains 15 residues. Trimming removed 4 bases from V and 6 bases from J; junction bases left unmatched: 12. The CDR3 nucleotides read TGCAGTGCTACATCTCTAGCGGGAGTCGGTCTCGAGCAGTACTTC. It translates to CSATSLAGVGLEQYF.

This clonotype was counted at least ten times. CDR3 in amino acids: CASSYTTGTASYEQYF. The CDR3 bases are TGTGCCAGCAGTTATACTACCGGGACAGCCTCCTACGAGCAGTACTTC. The chain combines TRBV6-5 with TRBJ2-7; 7 positions agree with TRBD1. CDR1 MNHEY and CDR2 SVGAGI come from the germline V gene. The CDR3 sequence is 16 residues long. V was clipped by 3 bases and J by 0 bases; unmatched bases: 8.

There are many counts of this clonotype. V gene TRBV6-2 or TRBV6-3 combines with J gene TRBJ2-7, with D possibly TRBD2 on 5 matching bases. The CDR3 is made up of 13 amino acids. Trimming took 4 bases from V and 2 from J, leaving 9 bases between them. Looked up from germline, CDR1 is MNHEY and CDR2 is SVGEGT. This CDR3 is CASSSEGTYEQYF. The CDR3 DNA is TGTGCCAGCAGTTCAGAGGGAACCTACGAGCAGTACTTC.